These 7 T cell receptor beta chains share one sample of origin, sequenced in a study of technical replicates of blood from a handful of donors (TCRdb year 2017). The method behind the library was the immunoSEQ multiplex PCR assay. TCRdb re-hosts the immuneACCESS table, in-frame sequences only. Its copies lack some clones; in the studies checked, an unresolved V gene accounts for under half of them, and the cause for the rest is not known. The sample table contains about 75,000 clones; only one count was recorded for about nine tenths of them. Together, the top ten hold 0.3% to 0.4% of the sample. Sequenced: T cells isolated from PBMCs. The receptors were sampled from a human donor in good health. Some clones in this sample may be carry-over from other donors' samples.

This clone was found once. The CDR3 nucleotides read TGTGCCAGCAGCGCGGTCCCCTCCATGAACACTGAAGCTTTCTTT. Its translation: CASSAVPSMNTEAFF. The chain joins TRBV5-5 to TRBJ1-1; no clear D gene. The CDR3 loop spans 15 amino acids. Trimming took 4 bases from V and 0 from J, leaving 13 bases between them. Germline assignment: CDR1 SGHKS and CDR2 YYEKEE (reference sequence).

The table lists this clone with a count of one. The CDR3 is CASRPGTRSGDTQYF. The DNA of the CDR3 is TGTGCCAGCAGACCAGGGACTAGATCGGGAGATACGCAGTATTTT. The J gene is TRBJ2-3, the V gene TRBV6-5; 8 positions agree with TRBD2. This CDR3 is built from 15 residues. Germline trimming cut 6 bases from V and 5 bases from J; bases unmatched to any gene: 10. Germline V gene data show CDR1 as MNHEY and CDR2 as SVGAGI.

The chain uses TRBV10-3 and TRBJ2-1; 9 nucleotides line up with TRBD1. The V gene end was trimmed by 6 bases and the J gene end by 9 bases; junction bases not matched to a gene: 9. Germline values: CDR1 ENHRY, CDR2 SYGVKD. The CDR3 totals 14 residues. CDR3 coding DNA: TGTGCCATCAGCCCGGGACAGGGAATTGGTGAGCAGTTCTTC. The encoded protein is CAISPGQGIGEQFF.

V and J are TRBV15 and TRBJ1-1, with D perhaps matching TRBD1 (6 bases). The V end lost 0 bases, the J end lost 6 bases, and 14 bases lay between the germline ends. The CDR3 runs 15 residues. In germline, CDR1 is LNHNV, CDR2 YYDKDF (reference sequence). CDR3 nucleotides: TGTGCCACCAGCAGAGACGAGGGGGTGAGGGCTGAAGCTTTCTTT. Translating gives CATSRDEGVRAEAFF. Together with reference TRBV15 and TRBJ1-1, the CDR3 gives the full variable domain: DAMVIQNPRYQVTQFGKPVTLSCSQTLNHNVMYWYQQKSSQAPKLLFHYYDKDFNNEADTPDNFQSRRPNTSFCFLDIRSPGLGDTAMYLCATSRDEGVRAEAFFGQGTRLTVV.

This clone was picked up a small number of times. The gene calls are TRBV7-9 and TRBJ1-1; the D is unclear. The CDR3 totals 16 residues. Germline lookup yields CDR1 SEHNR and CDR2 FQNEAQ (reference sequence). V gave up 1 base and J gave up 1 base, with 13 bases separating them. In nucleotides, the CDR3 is TGTGCCAGCAGCTTAGGGGCAGGTCATGCGAACACTGAAGCTTTCTTT. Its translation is CASSLGAGHANTEAFF.

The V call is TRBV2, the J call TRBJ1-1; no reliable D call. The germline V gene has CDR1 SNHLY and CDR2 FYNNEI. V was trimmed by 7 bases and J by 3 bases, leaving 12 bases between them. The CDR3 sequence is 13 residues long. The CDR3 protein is CASNIMRDTEAFF. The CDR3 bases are TGTGCCAGCAATATAATGAGAGACACTGAAGCTTTCTTT.

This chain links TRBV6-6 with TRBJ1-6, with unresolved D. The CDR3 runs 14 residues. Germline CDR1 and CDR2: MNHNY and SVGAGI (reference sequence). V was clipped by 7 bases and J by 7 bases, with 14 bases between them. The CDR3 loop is CASNYGRINSPLHF. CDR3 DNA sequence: TGTGCCAGCAATTATGGCAGGATCAATTCACCCCTCCACTTT.